These 20 T cell receptor beta chains were sequenced from one sample in a study of cytomegalovirus exposure and HLA in healthy donors (dated by TCRdb to the late 2010s). The receptor library was made with the immunoSEQ multiplex PCR assay. For the multiplex PCR, a mixture combining 60 forward primers for TCR Vbeta segments and 13 reverse primers for TCR Jbeta segments was used. The source is immuneACCESS, and TCRdb retained only in-frame sequences with V and J called. Part of the clones is not carried over; for the studies checked, unresolved V genes explain less than half of this, and the remainder is unexplained. This sample comprises 120,000 or so clones, more than 65% of them detected only once. The ten biggest clones cover roughly 6.2% of the sample. Input material: PBMCs. All receptors come from a man aged 25 to 40 in good health and CMV-seropositive.

This clone occurred a few times. The same CDR3 is also encoded by other DNA sequences in this sample. The chain is built from TRBV5-1 and TRBJ2-1; tentatively, D is TRBD1 (6 bases). This CDR3 comprises 15 residues. The ends were cut back, 0 bases at V and 2 bases at J, with 9 bases in the middle. Looked up from germline, CDR1 is SGHRS and CDR2 is YFSETQ. As DNA, the CDR3 is TGCGCCAGCAGCTTGGAGGACAGCCCCTACAATGAGCAGTTCTTC. The encoded protein is CASSLEDSPYNEQFF.

This clone was picked up one time. The chain links TRBV2 to TRBJ1-2, with D unresolved. The CDR3 contains 14 residues. Trimming left V 6 bases short and J 1 base short, with 12 bases between. Looked up from germline, CDR1 is SNHLY and CDR2 is FYNNEI. The CDR3 DNA reads TGTGCCAGCAGGCAGGAGGGAGGTAACTATGGCTACACCTTC. Residues: CASRQEGGNYGYTF.

This sequence joins TRBV30 and TRBJ1-5; TRBD1 matches 10 bases. The CDR3 extends over 15 amino acids. Trimming removed 1 base from V and 4 bases from J; junction bases left unmatched: 4. CDR1 is GTSNPN and CDR2 is SVGIG in the germline V gene (reference sequence). CDR3 in amino acids: CAWSEWTGGNQPQHF. As DNA, the CDR3 is TGTGCCTGGAGTGAGTGGACAGGGGGTAATCAGCCCCAGCATTTT. The variable domain in full, with the rest retrieved from reference TRBV30 and TRBJ1-5, is SQTIHQWPATLVQPVGSPLSLECTVEGTSNPNLYWYRQAAGRGLQLLFYSVGIGQISSEVPQNLSASRPQDRQFILSSKKLLLSDSGFYLCAWSEWTGGNQPQHFGDGTRLSIL.

This chain links TRBV12-5 with TRBJ1-2, with 9 bases matching TRBD1. V lost 7 bases, J lost 5 bases, and 8 bases stayed unmatched. This CDR3 is 14 amino acids long. CDR1 and CDR2 from the germline V gene are LGHNT and FRNRAP. The CDR3 sequence: CASVGGQGEYGYTF. Here the CDR3 DNA reads TGTGCTAGTGTTGGGGGACAGGGAGAGTATGGCTACACCTTC.

There are a few counts of this clone. This chain joins TRBV4-3 and TRBJ1-2; D is perhaps TRBD1 (6 bases). Germline CDR1 and CDR2: LGHNA and YSLEER. The CDR3 is made up of 17 amino acids. Trimming left V 0 bases short and J 5 bases short, with 19 bases between. The CDR3 sequence is CASSQERTAVYPYGYTF. Written as DNA, the CDR3 is TGCGCCAGCAGCCAAGAACGGACAGCTGTGTACCCTTATGGCTACACCTTC.

The chain recombines TRBV19 with TRBJ2-7; 9 bases are a match to TRBD2. The J segment lost 5 bases and the V segment lost 5 bases, leaving 4 bases of the junction unmatched. Germline V gene sequence: CDR1 LNHDA, CDR2 SQIVND (reference sequence). The CDR3 loop spans 13 amino acids. The CDR3 bases are TGTGCCAGTAGTGTGGGACTAGCAGACGAGCAGTACTTC. Its translation is CASSVGLADEQYF.

The chain has TRBV5-1 and TRBJ1-6; D might be TRBD1 (6 bases). CDR3 length: 15 amino acids. Per the germline V gene, CDR1 is SGHRS and CDR2 is YFSETQ. V lost 4 bases and J lost 10, with 18 bases in between. The CDR3: CASSDGQKGVSPLHF. CDR3 sequence (DNA): TGCGCCAGCAGCGACGGACAGAAAGGGGTCTCACCCCTCCACTTT.

The chain couples TRBV10-3 to TRBJ2-2, with 9 nucleotides matching TRBD2. The CDR3 length is 16 residues. Germline CDR1 is ENHRY and CDR2 is SYGVKD. J lost 4 bases, V lost 4 bases, and 7 bases had no gene match. CDR3 residues: CAISGGLAGATGELFF. The CDR3 coding sequence is TGTGCCATCAGTGGGGGTTTAGCGGGGGCCACCGGGGAGCTGTTTTTT.

This rearrangement joins TRBV18 to TRBJ1-2; 8 bases are shared with TRBD1. V was pared by 4 bases and J by 7 bases, with 8 bases of the junction left unmatched. Germline V gene data show CDR1 as KGHSH and CDR2 as LQKENI. The CDR3 is made up of 14 amino acids. The CDR3 loop reads CASSRQGRSVGYTF. The CDR3 region has the DNA TGTGCCAGCTCACGACAGGGGAGGAGCGTTGGCTACACCTTC. Drawing the rest from reference TRBV18 and TRBJ1-2, the complete variable domain is NAGVMQNPRHLVRRRGQEARLRCSPMKGHSHVYWYRQLPEEGLKFMVYLQKENIIDESGMPKERFSAEFPKEGPSILRIQQVVRGDSAAYFCASSRQGRSVGYTFGSGTRLTVV.

V usage is TRBV19 and J usage is TRBJ1-2; D gene ambiguous. The germline V and J ends were trimmed by 3 bases and 7 bases, with 6 bases remaining between them. This CDR3 region has 11 residues. Germline V CDR1 and CDR2: LNHDA, SQIVND (reference sequence). CDR3 protein: CASSIASGYTF. The DNA for the CDR3 is TGTGCCAGTAGTATCGCCAGTGGCTACACCTTC.

About this clone: Relative to the germline gene, one junction end is altered; a read error may explain this. The chain links TRBV7-9 to TRBJ2-3; 15 positions match TRBD2. This CDR3 has 17 amino acids. CDR1 is SEHNR and CDR2 is FQNEAQ in the germline V gene (reference sequence). CDR3 region: CSSSRTSGGGSTDTQYF. Here the CDR3 DNA reads TGTTCCAGCAGCCGGACTAGCGGGGGGGGCTCCACAGATACGCAGTATTTT. Together with reference TRBV7-9 and TRBJ2-3, the CDR3 gives the full variable domain: DTGVSQNPRHKITKRGQNVTFRCDPISEHNRLYWYRQTLGQGPEFLTYFQNEAQLEKSRLLSDRFSAERPKGSFSTLEIQRTEQGDSAMYLCSSSRTSGGGSTDTQYFGPGTRLTVL.

The genes are TRBV10-3 and TRBJ1-2, with 8 bases fitting TRBD1. The germline V gene encodes CDR1 ENHRY and CDR2 SYGVKD. The junction had 12 bases not matched to a gene; V was cut back by 8 bases and J by 7 bases. CDR3 size: 14 residues. The CDR3 loop reads CAIGGTGGRGGYTF. The CDR3 DNA reads as TGTGCCATCGGCGGCACAGGGGGACGTGGTGGCTACACCTTC.

The chain employs TRBV2 and TRBJ2-1; TRBD2 matches at 9 bases. The CDR3 spans 16 residues. Germline V gives CDR1 SNHLY, CDR2 FYNNEI. V lost 10 bases and J lost 5; bases outside the gene matches: 15. CDR3 nucleotide sequence: TGTGCCACCCAAAGGGACCTTAGCGGGGGCAACAATGAGCAGTTCTTC. Encoded protein: CATQRDLSGGNNEQFF. Variable domain in full (rest from reference TRBV2 and TRBJ2-1): EPEVTQTPSHQVTQMGQEVILRCVPISNHLYFYWYRQILGQKVEFLVSFYNNEISEKSEIFDDQFSVERPDGSNFTLKIRSTKLEDSAMYFCATQRDLSGGNNEQFFGPGTRLTVL.

V is TRBV14 and J is TRBJ1-2, with 8 bases identical to TRBD1. CDR1 is SGHDN and CDR2 is FVKESK in the germline V gene. This CDR3 has 13 amino acids. With 4 bases clipped from V and 6 bases from J, the junction kept 4 bases outside the gene matches. CDR3 sequence (DNA): TGTGCCAGCAGCCTGGACAGGGAAGATGGCTACACCTTC. This gives the protein CASSLDREDGYTF.

The rearrangement links TRBV10-1 to TRBJ2-3; 9 bases fit TRBD2. CDR1 is WNHNN, CDR2 SYGVQD, per germline (reference sequence). Germline trimming cut 0 bases from V and 8 bases from J; bases unmatched to any gene: 6. The CDR3 is 15 amino acids. Here the CDR3 DNA reads TGCGCCAGCAGTGAGTCGGCGCGGGGGGGCCTTACGCAGTATTTT. This sequence encodes CASSESARGGLTQYF.

Notes on this clone: The junction shows a germline mismatch at one end, possibly a read error. In the same sample, other DNA sequences code for this CDR3. J is TRBJ1-6 and V is TRBV27; 7 nucleotides line up with TRBD1. This CDR3 is built from 15 residues. Germline CDR1 is MNHEY and CDR2 is SMNVEV (reference sequence). DNA of the CDR3: TGTGCCAGCAGTCTTGGGACAGAAAGAGATTCCCCCCTCCACTTT. Residues: CASSLGTERDSPLHF.

The chain uses TRBV7-3 and TRBJ1-1; 8 bases agree with TRBD1. CDR1 is SGHTA and CDR2 is FQGTGA in the germline V gene. There are 15 residues in the CDR3. After removal of 4 bases from V and 0 bases from J, the junction contained 4 bases not matched to a gene. CDR3 in DNA: TGTGCCAGCAGCTCACAGGGGGGAATGAACACTGAAGCTTTCTTT. It yields the protein CASSSQGGMNTEAFF.

This clone was seen a handful of times. The V and J genes are TRBV18 and TRBJ1-1, with D maybe TRBD1 (6 bases). Trimming pared 0 bases from V and 4 bases from J, leaving 12 bases between. The CDR3 spans 15 residues. Germline-derived CDR1 and CDR2 are KGHSH and LQKENI. The CDR3 DNA reads as TGTGCCAGCTCACCACCGGCAGGGGCATTCACTGAAGCTTTCTTT. Translating it yields CASSPPAGAFTEAFF.

This clone occurred once. The chain recombines TRBV5-1 with TRBJ2-5, with 12 positions matching TRBD1. CDR1 and CDR2 (germline): SGHRS, YFSETQ. The CDR3 is 18 amino acids. V lost 4 bases and J lost 2; bases outside the gene matches: 12. In nucleotides, the CDR3 is TGCGCCAGCAGCACCCGGGACAGGGGGCAGGGGGCTCAAGAGACCCAGTACTTC. Its translation is CASSTRDRGQGAQETQYF.

The J gene is TRBJ1-6, the V gene TRBV9, with 7 bases fitting TRBD1. Per germline, CDR1 SGDLS and CDR2 YYNGEE. This CDR3 spans 16 amino acids. The V gene end was trimmed by 4 bases and the J gene end by 10 bases; junction bases not matched to a gene: 14. Here the CDR3 reads CASSPRGGTEPSPLHF. As DNA, the CDR3 is TGTGCCAGCAGCCCAAGAGGAGGGACAGAACCATCACCCCTCCACTTT.